Listed below are T cell receptor beta chains from one sample, sequenced in a study of PD-1 blockade in mismatch repair-deficient tumors. TCRdb's table, derived via immunoSEQ multiplex PCR, lists solely in-frame clones and lacks some. The sample includes under 40,000 clones, roughly 83% of them seen just once. Material: PBMCs, obtained about 40 weeks after starting pembrolizumab. Receptors originate from an adult with mismatch repair-deficient cancer. Each CDR3 is given with its conserved first and last residue. A D gene is named only where the DNA matches it firmly. Expanded clones get a size class; other rows say once, few or many, or leave the size out.

cdr3_nt	cdr3_aa	v_call	d_call	clone_size	j_call
TGCGCCAGCAGCTTACTAGCGGGTTACCAAGAGACCCAGTACTTC	CASSLLAGYQETQYF	TRBV5-1	TRBD2	-	TRBJ2-5
TGTGCCAGCAGCAACCCCCCTCCGGGACAGGGATCTGAAGCTTTCTTT	CASSNPPPGQGSEAFF	TRBV7-3	TRBD1	-	TRBJ1-1
TGTGCCAGCTCACCACAGGGGGCCCACAATCAGCCCCAGCATTTT	CASSPQGAHNQPQHF	TRBV18	TRBD1	once	TRBJ1-5
TGTGCCAGCAGCGTAGGAGGCGGGAGCGCCAATGAGCAGTTCTTC	CASSVGGGSANEQFF	TRBV9	TRBD2	-	TRBJ2-1
TGTGCCAGCAGCCTGGGTCCAGGAGGCACTGAAGCTTTCTTT	CASSLGPGGTEAFF	TRBV7-3	-	-	TRBJ1-1
TGTGCCAGCAGCCAATGGGACAGCTCTAACTATGGCTACACCTTC	CASSQWDSSNYGYTF	TRBV7-8	TRBD1	-	TRBJ1-2
TGTGCCAGCAGCTTAGCGAGTGCTAGGGGGGAGACCCAGTACTTC	CASSLASARGETQYF	TRBV7-2	-	-	TRBJ2-5
TGTGCTTCCGTAGACGGCGGGAGGGAAAGCAGCGAGCAGTACTTC	CASVDGGRESSEQYF	TRBV19	TRBD2	-	TRBJ2-7
TGTGCCAGCAGTTTTAGAGTAGGGTCAGGGAAGTCTAACGGCTACACCTTC	CASSFRVGSGKSNGYTF	TRBV28	-	-	TRBJ1-2
TGTGCCAGCAGCCGGGACTCTAGGAACAATGAGCAGTTCTTC	CASSRDSRNNEQFF	TRBV14	-	-	TRBJ2-1
TGTGCCAGTAGTCTCGAGGGAAGGTTAAATCAGCCCCAGCATTTT	CASSLEGRLNQPQHF	TRBV19	-	-	TRBJ1-5
TGCGCCAGCAGCCAAGATAGGCTAGCGGGAGCGCCCGGGGAGCTGTTTTTT	CASSQDRLAGAPGELFF	TRBV4-1	TRBD2	-	TRBJ2-2
TGTGCCAGCAGTTTAGGCAGGGTGGGCGGGGAGCTGTTTTTT	CASSLGRVGGELFF	TRBV27	-	-	TRBJ2-2
TGTGCCAGCAGGTCCGGAGGGATCGGAAACACCATATATTTT	CASRSGGIGNTIYF	TRBV27	-	-	TRBJ1-3
TGTGCCAGCAGCGTGGGACAGGGAATGGGAAACACCATATATTTT	CASSVGQGMGNTIYF	TRBV5-4	TRBD1	-	TRBJ1-3
TGTGCCACCAGCGAACAGGTTGACTATGGCTACACCTTC	CATSEQVDYGYTF	TRBV15	-	-	TRBJ1-2
TGTGCCAGCAGTAGGAGTGAGGGCAATCAGCCCCAGCATTTT	CASSRSEGNQPQHF	TRBV6-5	-	once	TRBJ1-5
TGCAGCGCCACCCGGACTAGCGGCTCCTCCTACAATGAGCAGTTCTTC	CSATRTSGSSYNEQFF	TRBV29-1	TRBD2	-	TRBJ2-1
TGTGCCAGCAGCTTAGAGGACAGGGGTCTCTACGAGCAGTACTTC	CASSLEDRGLYEQYF	TRBV7-9	TRBD1	-	TRBJ2-7
TGCGCCAGCAGCCTCGGACAGGGAGGGGTTACGCAGTATTTT	CASSLGQGGVTQYF	TRBV5-1	-	-	TRBJ2-3
TGTGCCAGCTCACCGATTGTGACAGGGGCCACAGATACGCAGTATTTT	CASSPIVTGATDTQYF	TRBV18	TRBD1	-	TRBJ2-3
TGTGCCACCAGCAGAGAACTAGCGGGAGGAAGGGAGCTGTTTTTT	CATSRELAGGRELFF	TRBV15	TRBD2	-	TRBJ2-2
TGTGCCAGCAGCTTAGGTGTCACAGCTCAAGAGACCCAGTACTTC	CASSLGVTAQETQYF	TRBV7-3	-	-	TRBJ2-5
TGTGCCAGCAGTTACGGGCGGGGCCCTTGGCCCCAGCATTTT	CASSYGRGPWPQHF	TRBV6-6	-	-	TRBJ1-5
TGTGCCAGTAGTATATTTTTTAGGGGAAGCGGGGGGCCTCCCTACGAGCAGTACTTC	CASSIFFRGSGGPPYEQYF	TRBV19	TRBD2	-	TRBJ2-7
TGTGCCAGCAGCGTAGCGGGACAGGGGAATTCACCCCTCCACTTT	CASSVAGQGNSPLHF	TRBV9	TRBD1	-	TRBJ1-6
TGTGCCAGCTCCAGGGGGTTCTCTGGAAACACCATATATTTT	CASSRGFSGNTIYF	TRBV25-1	TRBD1	-	TRBJ1-3
TGTGCCAGCAGTTCTGCCGGGACTCATTCCTACGAGCAGTACTTC	CASSSAGTHSYEQYF	TRBV28	-	-	TRBJ2-7
TGTGCCAGCAGCTTTTTTAGCGGGAGTTACGAGCAGTACTTC	CASSFFSGSYEQYF	TRBV13	TRBD2	-	TRBJ2-7
TGTGCCAGCAGTTCACCCCGGGACACCTATGGCTACACCTTC	CASSSPRDTYGYTF	TRBV6-6	-	-	TRBJ1-2
TGTGCCTGGAGTTCTACGTCGGGACTTGGTGACTATGGCTACACCTTC	CAWSSTSGLGDYGYTF	TRBV30	-	-	TRBJ1-2
TGTGCCAGCAGCCCCCCGGGACAGGGGTGGAACACTGAAGCTTTCTTT	CASSPPGQGWNTEAFF	TRBV5-4	TRBD1	-	TRBJ1-1
TGTGCCAGCAGAAGACTAGCGGTCACCTACAATGAGCAGTTCTTC	CASRRLAVTYNEQFF	TRBV6-5	TRBD2	-	TRBJ2-1
TGTGCCAGTAGTACGGACAGGGGAAATCAGCCCCAGCATTTT	CASSTDRGNQPQHF	TRBV19	TRBD1	-	TRBJ1-5
TGTGCCAGCAGCTCGCCGGGACAGGGGCACACTGAAGCTTTCTTT	CASSSPGQGHTEAFF	TRBV7-9	TRBD1	-	TRBJ1-1
TGTGCCAGCAGCTTAGCAAGGAGGTACACTGAAGCTTTCTTT	CASSLARRYTEAFF	TRBV7-8	-	-	TRBJ1-1
TGTGCCAGCAGCTTAACTAGCGGGAGGACGACAGATACGCAGTATTTT	CASSLTSGRTTDTQYF	TRBV5-6	TRBD2	-	TRBJ2-3
TGTGCCAGCAGTCAATGGGGCATCGGGGAGCTGTTTTTT	CASSQWGIGELFF	TRBV25-1	-	-	TRBJ2-2
TGCGCCAGCAGCACCGGACAGGGGGCTTCCTACGAGCAGTACTTC	CASSTGQGASYEQYF	TRBV5-1	TRBD1	-	TRBJ2-7
TGTGCTAGTGGACCCTTCAGGGGGACCCTAACTGAAGCTTTCTTT	CASGPFRGTLTEAFF	TRBV12-5	TRBD1	once	TRBJ1-1
TGTGCCACCCCAGGACACCCCTATGGCTACACCTTC	CATPGHPYGYTF	TRBV28	-	-	TRBJ1-2
TGTGCCAGCAGTCCGCTCGGTAGGGGTGGACAGCCCCAGCATTTT	CASSPLGRGGQPQHF	TRBV6-5	-	-	TRBJ1-5
TGTGCCAGCAGTTACCGCGGAAGAAACAATGAGCAGTTCTTC	CASSYRGRNNEQFF	TRBV6-5	-	-	TRBJ2-1
TGTGCCAGCAGTTCGGGACTAGCTTCGAATGAGCAGTTCTTC	CASSSGLASNEQFF	TRBV6-5	TRBD2	-	TRBJ2-1
TGTGCCAGCAGCCCTCGCAGGGATAAGAGCACTGAAGCTTTCTTT	CASSPRRDKSTEAFF	TRBV7-2	-	-	TRBJ1-1
TGTGCCAGCAGTGGCCAGCGGGAGGACGGTGAGCAGTTCTTC	CASSGQREDGEQFF	TRBV2	TRBD2	-	TRBJ2-1
TGTGCCAGCAGCGGGACAGGGGCGGGTGAGACCCAGTACTTC	CASSGTGAGETQYF	TRBV27	TRBD1	-	TRBJ2-5
TGTGCCACCACTGGACTACCTAGCTACGAGCAGTACTTC	CATTGLPSYEQYF	TRBV10-3	-	-	TRBJ2-7
TGCGCCAGCAGCCAAGACGGCAGGGGGGCGGACGAGCAGTACTTC	CASSQDGRGADEQYF	TRBV4-1	-	few	TRBJ2-7
TGTGCCAGCAGCTTGGTGATAGGGACTAGCGACTCCTACGAGCAGTACTTC	CASSLVIGTSDSYEQYF	TRBV5-6	TRBD2	-	TRBJ2-7
TGTGCCAGCAGGCTACAGGGGACCTTGAACACTGAAGCTTTCTTT	CASRLQGTLNTEAFF	TRBV28	TRBD1	-	TRBJ1-1
TGTGCCAGCAGCGGACAGCCTAAGCTCCCCCACTTC	CASSGQPKLPHF	TRBV28	-	-	TRBJ2-7